Given below is one TCR beta chain in context. Under the authors' procedure: It was from reference gene primer amplification that nucleated cell counts were estimated. Measured with immunoSEQ multiplex PCR; TCRdb has only the in-frame clones, and not every one. The V and J calls and clone size come from that table; D and trimming were worked out from the DNA. Counted here are approximately 70,000 clones, roughly 82% occurring once; the ten biggest clones make up roughly 15%. This sample was taken from a study of blood T cell repertoires in COVID-19. Study background: Sources were T cells, B-cell-depleted T cells, or PBMCs; the material itself was cDNA or gDNA.

J lost 0 bases, V lost 5 bases, and 3 bases had no gene match. Germline values: CDR1 SGHTA, CDR2 FQGNSA. CDR3 length: 15 amino acids. The sample was peripheral blood. The J gene is TRBJ2-7, the V gene TRBV7-2; 11 bases match TRBD2. This clonotype was obtained from a woman older than 75 with acute or convalescent COVID-19. The CDR3 DNA reads TGTGCCAGCAGCCCCACTAGCGGGAGCTCCTACGAGCAGTACTTC. This sequence encodes CASSPTSGSSYEQYF.